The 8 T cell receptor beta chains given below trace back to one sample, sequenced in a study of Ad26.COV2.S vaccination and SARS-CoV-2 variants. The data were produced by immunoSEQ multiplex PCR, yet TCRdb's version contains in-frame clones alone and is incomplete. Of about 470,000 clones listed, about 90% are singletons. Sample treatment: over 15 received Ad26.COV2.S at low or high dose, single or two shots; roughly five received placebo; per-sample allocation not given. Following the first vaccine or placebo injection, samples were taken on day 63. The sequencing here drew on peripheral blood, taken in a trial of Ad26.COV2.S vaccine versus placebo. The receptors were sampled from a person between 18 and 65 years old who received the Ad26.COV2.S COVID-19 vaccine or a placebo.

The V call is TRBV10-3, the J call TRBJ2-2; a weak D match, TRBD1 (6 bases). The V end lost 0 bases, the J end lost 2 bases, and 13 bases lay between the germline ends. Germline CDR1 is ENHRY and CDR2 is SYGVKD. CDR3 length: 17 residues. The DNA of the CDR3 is TGTGCCATCAGTGAGTCAAGCACAGGGCTAAACACCGGGGAGCTGTTTTTT. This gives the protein CAISESSTGLNTGELFF.

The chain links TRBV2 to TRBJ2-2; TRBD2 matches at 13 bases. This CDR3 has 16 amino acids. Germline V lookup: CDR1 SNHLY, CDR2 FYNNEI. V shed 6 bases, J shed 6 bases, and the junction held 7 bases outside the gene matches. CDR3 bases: TGTGCCAGCAGCGAAACTAGCGGGAGGGCCGCCGGGGAGCTGTTTTTT. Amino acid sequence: CASSETSGRAAGELFF. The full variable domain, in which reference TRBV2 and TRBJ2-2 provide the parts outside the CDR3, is EPEVTQTPSHQVTQMGQEVILRCVPISNHLYFYWYRQILGQKVEFLVSFYNNEISEKSEIFDDQFSVERPDGSNFTLKIRSTKLEDSAMYFCASSETSGRAAGELFFGEGSRLTVL.

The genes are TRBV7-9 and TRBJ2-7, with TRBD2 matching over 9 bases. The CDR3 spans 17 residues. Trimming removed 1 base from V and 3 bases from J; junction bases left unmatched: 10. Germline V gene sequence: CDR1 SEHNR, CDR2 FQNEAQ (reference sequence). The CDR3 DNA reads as TGTGCCAGCAGCTTAGAAGGGGCGGGAGGGTTCCGCTACGAGCAGTACTTC. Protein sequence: CASSLEGAGGFRYEQYF.

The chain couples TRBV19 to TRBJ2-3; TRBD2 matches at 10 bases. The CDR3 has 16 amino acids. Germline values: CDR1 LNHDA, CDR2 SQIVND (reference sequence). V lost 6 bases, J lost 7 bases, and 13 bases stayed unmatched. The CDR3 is CASRPSPGTSDYTQYF. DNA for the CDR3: TGTGCCAGTAGACCATCCCCCGGGACTAGCGACTATACGCAGTATTTT. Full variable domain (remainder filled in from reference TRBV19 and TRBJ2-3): DGGITQSPKYLFRKEGQNVTLSCEQNLNHDAMYWYRQDPGQGLRLIYYSQIVNDFQKGDIAEGYSVSREKKESFPLTVTSAQKNPTAFYLCASRPSPGTSDYTQYFGPGTRLTVL.

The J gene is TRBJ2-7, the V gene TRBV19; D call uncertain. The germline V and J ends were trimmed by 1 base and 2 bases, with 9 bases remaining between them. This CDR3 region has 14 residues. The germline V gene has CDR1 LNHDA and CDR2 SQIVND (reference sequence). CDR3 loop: CASSIGNRAYEQYF. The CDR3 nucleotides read TGTGCCAGTAGTATAGGGAATCGGGCCTACGAGCAGTACTTC.

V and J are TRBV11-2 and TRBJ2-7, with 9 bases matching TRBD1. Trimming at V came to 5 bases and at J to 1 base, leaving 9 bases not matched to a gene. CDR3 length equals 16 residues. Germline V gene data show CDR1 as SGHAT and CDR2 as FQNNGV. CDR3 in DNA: TGTGCCAGCAGCCCAGGAGCTGGGACAGGGTCCTACGAGCAGTACTTC. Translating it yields CASSPGAGTGSYEQYF.

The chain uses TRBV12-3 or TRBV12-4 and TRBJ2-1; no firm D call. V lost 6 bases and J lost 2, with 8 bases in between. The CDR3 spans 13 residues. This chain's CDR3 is CASSLGAYNEQFF. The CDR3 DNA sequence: TGTGCCAGCAGCCTTGGGGCCTACAATGAGCAGTTCTTC.

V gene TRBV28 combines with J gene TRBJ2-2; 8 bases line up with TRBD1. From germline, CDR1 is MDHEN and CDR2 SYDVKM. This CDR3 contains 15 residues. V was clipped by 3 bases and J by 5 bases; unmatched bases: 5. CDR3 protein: CASSFRGRGTGELFF. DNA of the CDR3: TGTGCCAGCAGTTTCAGGGGGCGAGGTACCGGGGAGCTGTTTTTT.